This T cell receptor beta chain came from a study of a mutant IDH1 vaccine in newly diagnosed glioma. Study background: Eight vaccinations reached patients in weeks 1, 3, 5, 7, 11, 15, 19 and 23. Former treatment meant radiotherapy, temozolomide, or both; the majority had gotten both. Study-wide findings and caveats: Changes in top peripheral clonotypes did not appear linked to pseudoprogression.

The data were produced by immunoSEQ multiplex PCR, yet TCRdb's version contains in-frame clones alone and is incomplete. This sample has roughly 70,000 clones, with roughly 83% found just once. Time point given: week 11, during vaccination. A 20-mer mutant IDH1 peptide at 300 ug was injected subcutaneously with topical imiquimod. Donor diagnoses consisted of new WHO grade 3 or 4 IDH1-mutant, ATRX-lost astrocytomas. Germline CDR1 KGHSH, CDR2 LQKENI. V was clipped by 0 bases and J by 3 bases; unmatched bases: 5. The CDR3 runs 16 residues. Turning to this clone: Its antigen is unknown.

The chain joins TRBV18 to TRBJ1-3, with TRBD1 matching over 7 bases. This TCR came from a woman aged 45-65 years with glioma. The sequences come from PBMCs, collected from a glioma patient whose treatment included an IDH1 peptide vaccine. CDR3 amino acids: CASSPPDRISGNTIYF. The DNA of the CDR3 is TGTGCCAGCTCACCACCGGACAGGATTAGTGGAAACACCATATATTTT.